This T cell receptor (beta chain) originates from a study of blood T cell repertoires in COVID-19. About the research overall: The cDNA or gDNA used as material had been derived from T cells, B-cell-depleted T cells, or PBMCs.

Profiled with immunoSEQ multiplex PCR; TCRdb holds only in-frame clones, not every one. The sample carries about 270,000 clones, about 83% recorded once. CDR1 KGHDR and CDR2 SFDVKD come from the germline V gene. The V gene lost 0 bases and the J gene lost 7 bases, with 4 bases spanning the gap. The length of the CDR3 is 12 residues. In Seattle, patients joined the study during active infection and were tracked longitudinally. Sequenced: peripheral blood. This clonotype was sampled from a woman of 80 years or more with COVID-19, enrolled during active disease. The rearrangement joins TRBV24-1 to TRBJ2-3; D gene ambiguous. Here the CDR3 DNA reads TGTGCCACCAGTGATTTGCATCATACGCAGTATTTT. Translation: CATSDLHHTQYF.